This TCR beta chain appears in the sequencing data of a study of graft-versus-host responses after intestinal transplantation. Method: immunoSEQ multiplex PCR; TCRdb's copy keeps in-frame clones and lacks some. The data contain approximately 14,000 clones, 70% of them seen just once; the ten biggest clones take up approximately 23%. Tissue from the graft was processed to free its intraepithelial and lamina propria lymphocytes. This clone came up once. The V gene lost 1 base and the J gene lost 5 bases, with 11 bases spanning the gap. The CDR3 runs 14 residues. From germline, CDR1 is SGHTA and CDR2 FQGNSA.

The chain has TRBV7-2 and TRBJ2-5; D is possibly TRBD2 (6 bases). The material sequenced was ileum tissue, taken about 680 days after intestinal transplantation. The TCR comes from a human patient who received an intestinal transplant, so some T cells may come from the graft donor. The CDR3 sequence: CASSLVYGGETQYF. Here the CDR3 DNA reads TGTGCCAGCAGCTTAGTATACGGGGGTGAGACCCAGTACTTC.